Shown below are 14 T cell receptor beta chains from a single sample sequenced in a study of graft-versus-host responses after intestinal transplantation. The antigens of these receptors remain unknown. Profiling relied on immunoSEQ multiplex PCR, and the TCRdb table lists in-frame clones only, not all of them. The table records some 36,000 clones, approximately 94% of them present only once. The sample was unstimulated CD4+ T cells sorted from spleen or lymph node cells, taken before transplant. These receptors were taken from a human donor who was the organ donor for an intestinal transplant.

The gene calls are TRBV4-2 and TRBJ2-6; D ambiguous. V lost 0 bases to trimming and J lost 2 bases, with 5 bases between them. CDR1 and CDR2 from the germline V gene are LGHNA and YNFKEQ. This CDR3 is 15 amino acids long. CDR3 bases: TGTGCCAGCAGCCAAGAGGGTGCTGGGGCCAACGTCCTGACTTTC. This encodes CASSQEGAGANVLTF.

The chain uses TRBV4-2 and TRBJ2-5; no firm D call. CDR1 LGHNA and CDR2 YNFKEQ come from the germline V gene. V shed 1 base and J shed 0 bases, with 6 bases lying between them. This CDR3 has 14 residues. CDR3: CASSQGRNQETQYF. In DNA, the CDR3 is TGTGCCAGCAGCCAAGGACGGAACCAAGAGACCCAGTACTTC.

This chain links TRBV1 with TRBJ2-1; TRBD2, the table's D call, lacks a check against the DNA. TRBV1 constitutes a pseudogene. This CDR3 has 15 amino acids. CDR3 DNA: TGCACCAGCAGCCTCCTAGCGGGGGTAAACAATGAGCAGTTCTTC. Its protein is CTSSLLAGVNNEQFF.

The V gene is TRBV28, the J gene TRBJ1-6, with TRBD1 identical over 7 bases. Germline loops: CDR1 MDHEN, CDR2 SYDVKM. After removal of 6 bases from V and 6 bases from J, the junction contained 8 bases not matched to a gene. The CDR3 contains 15 residues. CDR3 coding DNA: TGTGCCAGCAGCCGCATGACAGGGTCTAATTCACCCCTCCACTTT. This sequence encodes CASSRMTGSNSPLHF. Complete variable domain (other parts from reference TRBV28 and TRBJ1-6): DVKVTQSSRYLVKRTGEKVFLECVQDMDHENMFWYRQDPGLGLRLIYFSYDVKMKEKGDIPEGYSVSREKKERFSLILESASTNQTSMYLCASSRMTGSNSPLHFGNGTRLTVT.

The rearrangement joins TRBV28 to TRBJ1-5; possible D gene TRBD1, 6 bases. Between the trimmed V and J ends, which lost 10 bases and 0 bases, there was a span of 16 bases. This CDR3 region has 15 residues. CDR1 is MDHEN, CDR2 SYDVKM, per germline. The CDR3 DNA follows: TGTGCCATCACGGAAGGGGGGTATAGCAATCAGCCCCAGCATTTT. Encoded protein: CAITEGGYSNQPQHF.

On this clone itself: This CDR3 fails to terminate in the conserved phenylalanine or tryptophan, so it likely reflects a read error. Because the CDR3's place on the DNA is in doubt, the DNA is left out and the CDR3 is given as listed by TCRdb. The J gene is TRBJ1-2, the V gene TRBV6-6. Germline lookup yields CDR1 MNHNY and CDR2 SVGAGI (reference sequence). From its first to its last residue, the CDR3 has 12 amino acids. The CDR3 protein is CASSTPAGPPKI.

The V and J genes are TRBV10-3 and TRBJ2-2; 7 bases are shared with TRBD1. V lost 4 bases to trimming and J lost 4 bases; unmatched junction nucleotides: 6. Germline CDR1 is ENHRY and CDR2 is SYGVKD. The CDR3 covers 15 residues. CDR3 sequence reads: CAISGQGQRTGELFF. As DNA, the CDR3 is TGTGCCATCAGTGGACAGGGCCAACGCACCGGGGAGCTGTTTTTT.

This clone has only one observation. V is TRBV27 and J is TRBJ1-1; D may be TRBD1 (6 bases). Germline lookup yields CDR1 MNHEY and CDR2 SMNVEV (reference sequence). V dropped 3 bases and J dropped 1 base, with 15 bases sitting between them. This CDR3 contains 16 residues. This CDR3 is CASSFLGGQRNTEAFF. The DNA of the CDR3 is TGTGCCAGCAGTTTTCTGGGAGGACAGAGGAACACTGAAGCTTTCTTT.

This chain joins TRBV5-4 and TRBJ2-3; 9 bases map to TRBD1. The CDR3 extends over 16 amino acids. Trimming took 8 bases from V and 4 from J; bases not matched to a gene: 14. Germline CDR1 is SGHNT and CDR2 is YYREEE (reference sequence). Written as DNA, the CDR3 is TGTGCCAGTTATCAGCGGGACAGGGTTGCGGCAGATACGCAGTATTTT. Residues: CASYQRDRVAADTQYF. Drawing the rest from reference TRBV5-4 and TRBJ2-3, the complete variable domain is ETGVTQSPTHLIKTRGQQVTLRCSSQSGHNTVSWYQQALGQGPQFIFQYYREEENGRGNFPPRFSGLQFPNYSSELNVNALELDDSALYLCASYQRDRVAADTQYFGPGTRLTVL.

The chain combines TRBV5-5 with TRBJ2-1, with 7 bases fitting TRBD1. Germline CDR1 and CDR2: SGHKS and YYEKEE (reference sequence). V trimming: 4 bases; J trimming: 1 base; junction bases outside the gene matches: 5. The CDR3 covers 15 residues. The CDR3 DNA reads as TGTGCCAGCAGCCCACCGGGACAGTCCTACAATGAGCAGTTCTTC. This gives the protein CASSPPGQSYNEQFF.

The J gene is TRBJ2-7, the V gene TRBV6-5; 10 bases map to TRBD2. Germline V gene data show CDR1 as MNHEY and CDR2 as SVGAGI. V dropped 6 bases and J dropped 0; count of bases not matched to a gene: 5. There are 15 residues in the CDR3. The CDR3 loop is CASSLTSGTSYEQYF. The CDR3 nucleotides read TGTGCCAGCAGCCTTACTAGCGGGACCTCCTACGAGCAGTACTTC.

This clone occurred once. The J gene is TRBJ2-3, the V gene TRBV10-3, with D perhaps TRBD2 (6 bases). Trimming took off 4 bases at V and 2 bases at J, with 10 bases between the two ends. The CDR3 runs 14 residues. The germline V gene has CDR1 ENHRY and CDR2 SYGVKD. The DNA for the CDR3 is TGTGCCATCAGTGCGGAGGGGTTCACAGATACGCAGTATTTT. Its protein is CAISAEGFTDTQYF.

This sequence joins TRBV19 and TRBJ2-4, with D tentatively TRBD1 or TRBD2 (5 bases each). Trimming took off 7 bases at V and 0 bases at J, with 16 bases between the two ends. Germline CDR1 LNHDA, CDR2 SQIVND (reference sequence). The CDR3 extends over 16 amino acids. The CDR3 reads CASKPKGPVAKNIQYF. CDR3 nucleotide sequence: TGTGCCAGTAAGCCCAAGGGACCAGTAGCCAAAAACATTCAGTACTTC.

The rearrangement links TRBV6-1 to TRBJ2-2, with D uncertain. This CDR3 is built from 12 residues. V was clipped by 7 bases and J by 3 bases, with 6 bases between them. Per the germline V gene, CDR1 is MNHNS and CDR2 is SASEGT. The CDR3 DNA is TGTGCCAGCATTGGAGACACCGGGGAGCTGTTTTTT. Translation: CASIGDTGELFF.